This TCR beta chain emerged from a study of control samples from healthy donors and cancer patients. This CDR3 is 14 amino acids long. Germline values: CDR1 WSHSY, CDR2 SAAADI. V was clipped by 8 bases and J by 6 bases, with 16 bases between them. TCRdb keeps only in-frame clones here, not all; method: immunoSEQ multiplex PCR. The sample has 150,000 to 160,000 clones, 85% to 95% seen once. The count of this clone is one. The TCR sequence derives from a middle-aged man in good health. Sequenced sample: blood. This chain uses TRBV10-2 with TRBJ1-4; D not resolved. CDR3 sequence: CASGSARIDEKLFF. The CDR3 nucleotides are TGCGCCAGCGGGAGCGCGCGAATCGATGAAAAACTGTTTTTT.